The rows below give T cell receptor beta chains drawn from one sample of a study of technical replicates of blood from several donors. The data were produced by immunoSEQ multiplex PCR, yet TCRdb's version contains in-frame clones alone and is incomplete. Among around 63,000 clones listed, over 90% were seen once. Sample: PBMCs. These TCRs come from a human donor in good health. Some clones in this sample may be carry-over from other donors' samples. Both conserved end residues are part of each CDR3. The order of the fields is J gene, D gene, V gene, clone size, CDR3 protein, CDR3 DNA. The D gene is left open where the match is weak. Some rows mark clone size as missing; the rest say once, few, many or name a class of expanded clone.

TRBJ2-4 | TRBD1 | TRBV5-1 | NA | CASSLQGDKNIQYF | TGCGCCAGCAGCTTACAGGGGGACAAAAACATTCAGTACTTC
TRBJ1-1 | TRBD1 | TRBV5-1 | NA | CASSAGQVNTEAFF | TGCGCCAGCAGCGCGGGACAGGTAAACACTGAAGCTTTCTTT
TRBJ2-7 | NA | TRBV7-8 | NA | CASSRAVASYEQYF | TGTGCCAGCAGCCGTGCGGTGGCGAGTTACGAGCAGTACTTC
TRBJ2-1 | NA | TRBV5-6 | few | CASSSGGGLGQSYNEQFF | TGTGCCAGCAGCTCGGGTGGAGGGCTTGGGCAAAGTTACAATGAGCAGTTCTTC
TRBJ2-7 | TRBD2 | TRBV27 | NA | CASSPRGGEQYF | TGTGCCAGCAGTCCCCGGGGGGGAGAGCAGTACTTC
TRBJ1-6 | TRBD1 | TRBV19 | few | CASQGEFVSSPLHF | TGTGCCAGTCAGGGGGAATTTGTATCTTCACCCCTCCACTTT
TRBJ2-1 | TRBD2 | TRBV5-1 | NA | CASSPSGAYNEQFF | TGCGCCAGCAGCCCGAGCGGGGCCTACAATGAGCAGTTCTTC
TRBJ2-7 | TRBD2 | TRBV7-6 | NA | CASSLVLAGEDEQYF | TGTGCCAGCAGCTTAGTACTAGCGGGAGAGGACGAGCAGTACTTC
TRBJ2-3 | TRBD2 | TRBV10-3 | NA | CAISESGLAGFTDTQYF | TGTGCCATCAGTGAGTCGGGACTAGCGGGGTTCACAGATACGCAGTATTTT
TRBJ2-3 | TRBD2 | TRBV11-3 | NA | CASSFGGSVDTQYF | TGTGCCAGCAGCTTCGGCGGGAGCGTAGATACGCAGTATTTT
TRBJ1-5 | NA | TRBV6-5 | NA | CASSPGGNQPQHF | TGTGCCAGCAGCCCGGGAGGTAATCAGCCCCAGCATTTT
TRBJ1-1 | NA | TRBV30 | NA | CAWAPAGPKNTEAFF | TGTGCCTGGGCCCCGGCAGGCCCTAAGAACACTGAAGCTTTCTTT
TRBJ2-1 | TRBD1 | TRBV5-1 | NA | CASTPGTVSNEQFF | TGCGCCAGCACCCCCGGGACAGTCAGCAATGAGCAGTTCTTC
TRBJ2-7 | NA | TRBV27 | once | CASSMAGAAFYEQYF | TGTGCCAGCAGTATGGCAGGGGCCGCATTCTACGAGCAGTACTTC
TRBJ2-5 | TRBD1 | TRBV7-3 | NA | CASSWPGRGQAQETQYF | TGTGCCAGCAGCTGGCCCGGTAGGGGGCAGGCCCAAGAGACCCAGTACTTC
TRBJ1-2 | NA | TRBV6-5 | NA | CASSSGQTANYGYTF | TGTGCCAGCAGTTCCGGACAGACAGCTAACTATGGCTACACCTTC
TRBJ2-7 | TRBD2 | TRBV6-5 | NA | CASSYSSSGRREQYF | TGTGCCAGCAGTTACTCGTCTAGCGGGAGAAGGGAGCAGTACTTC
TRBJ1-6 | TRBD1 | TRBV7-8 | NA | CASSQFNRQGASPLHF | TGTGCCAGCAGCCAATTCAATCGACAGGGAGCTTCACCCCTCCACTTT
TRBJ1-2 | TRBD1 | TRBV4-2 | NA | CASSQPGQGNDGYTF | TGTGCCAGCAGCCAGCCGGGACAGGGGAATGACGGCTACACCTTC
TRBJ2-2 | TRBD1 | TRBV10-3 | NA | CAIRQGTLTGELFF | TGTGCCATCAGACAGGGGACACTCACCGGGGAGCTGTTTTTT
TRBJ2-7 | TRBD2 | TRBV7-2 | once | CASSLDGRTPYEQYF | TGTGCCAGCAGCTTAGACGGGAGGACCCCCTACGAGCAGTACTTC
TRBJ2-7 | TRBD1 | TRBV10-1 | NA | CASSAGTGVYEQYF | TGCGCCAGCAGCGCCGGGACAGGGGTCTACGAGCAGTACTTC
TRBJ2-7 | NA | TRBV11-2 | NA | CASGSSYEQYF | TGTGCTTCGGGTTCCTCCTACGAGCAGTACTTC
TRBJ2-7 | NA | TRBV11-2 | few | CASSLDTPGVQYF | TGTGCCAGCAGCTTGGACACCCCTGGAGTGCAGTACTTC
TRBJ2-1 | TRBD2 | TRBV7-8 | NA | CASTHGGTNNEQFF | TGTGCCAGCACCCACGGGGGGACCAACAATGAGCAGTTCTTC
TRBJ2-7 | TRBD1 | TRBV10-3 | NA | CAISRESGGADEQYF | TGTGCCATCAGTCGGGAGTCAGGGGGCGCGGACGAGCAGTACTTC
TRBJ2-7 | NA | TRBV14 | NA | CASTWAGSYEQYF | TGTGCCAGCACATGGGCGGGTTCCTACGAGCAGTACTTC
TRBJ1-6 | TRBD1 | TRBV7-2 | NA | CASSTDRGPNSPLHF | TGTGCCAGCAGCACAGACAGGGGTCCAAATTCACCCCTCCACTTT
TRBJ2-1 | TRBD2 | TRBV2 | NA | CATRVGTNYNEQFF | TGTGCTACCAGGGTAGGGACTAACTACAATGAGCAGTTCTTC
TRBJ2-1 | TRBD2 | TRBV4-3 | NA | CASSRGLAGRGSYNEQFF | TGCGCCAGCAGCCGGGGACTAGCGGGGCGGGGCTCCTACAATGAGCAGTTCTTC
TRBJ2-3 | TRBD1 | TRBV19 | NA | CASSPGTGRTDTQYF | TGTGCCAGTAGCCCCGGGACAGGTCGTACCGATACGCAGTATTTT
TRBJ1-1 | NA | TRBV30 | few | CAWSVLPTEAFF | TGTGCCTGGAGTGTTCTCCCTACTGAAGCTTTCTTT
TRBJ2-7 | TRBD2 | TRBV6-5 | NA | CATRSGGTYEQYF | TGTGCCACAAGAAGCGGGGGGACCTACGAGCAGTACTTC
TRBJ1-1 | NA | TRBV11-2 | NA | CASSQLVGLGRGTEAFF | TGTGCCAGCAGTCAGCTTGTGGGACTGGGAAGGGGCACTGAAGCTTTCTTT
TRBJ2-7 | NA | TRBV7-3 | NA | CASSLTSGSSYEQYF | TGTGCCAGCAGCTTAACCAGCGGAAGCTCCTACGAGCAGTACTTC
TRBJ2-5 | TRBD1 | TRBV5-4 | once | CASSWTGVGETQYF | TGTGCCAGCAGCTGGACAGGGGTCGGGGAGACCCAGTACTTC
TRBJ2-7 | TRBD1 | TRBV5-6 | once | CASSPPGQGAYEQYF | TGTGCCAGCAGCCCCCCCGGACAGGGGGCATACGAGCAGTACTTC
TRBJ1-1 | NA | TRBV7-9 | NA | CASSLAGGAGRAFF | TGTGCCAGCAGCTTAGCGGGAGGGGCGGGTAGAGCTTTCTTT
TRBJ2-5 | TRBD1 | TRBV12-5 | NA | CASGPDPRTGGKTQYF | TGTGCTAGTGGTCCCGACCCCCGGACAGGGGGGAAGACCCAGTACTTC
TRBJ1-3 | TRBD1 | TRBV5-3 | NA | CARSRGQGNWFGNTIYF | TGTGCCAGAAGCAGGGGACAGGGAAATTGGTTCGGAAACACCATATATTTT
TRBJ2-7 | NA | TRBV6-6 | NA | CASSYSTTRGRVEQYF | TGTGCCAGCAGTTACTCGACTACCAGGGGTCGGGTCGAGCAGTACTTC
TRBJ2-1 | NA | TRBV9 | NA | CASSVVPGVGNEQFF | TGTGCCAGCAGCGTAGTCCCAGGGGTTGGCAATGAGCAGTTCTTC
TRBJ1-1 | NA | TRBV7-2 | NA | CASSFKGAGGTEAFF | TGTGCCAGCAGCTTCAAAGGGGCCGGGGGGACTGAAGCTTTCTTT
TRBJ2-3 | TRBD1 | TRBV5-1 | NA | CASSYGTGGRSTDTQYF | TGCGCCAGCAGCTACGGGACAGGGGGCAGAAGCACAGATACGCAGTATTTT
TRBJ2-6 | NA | TRBV10-3 | once | CAISEATGSGANVLTF | TGTGCCATCAGTGAGGCGACAGGCTCTGGGGCCAACGTCCTGACTTTC
TRBJ2-7 | NA | TRBV5-4 | NA | CASSSQYEQYF | TGTGCCAGCAGCTCTCAGTACGAGCAGTACTTC
TRBJ2-7 | TRBD2 | TRBV10-3 | NA | CAISDPTSGANRGYEQYF | TGTGCCATCAGTGATCCCACTAGCGGGGCTAACCGGGGGTACGAGCAGTACTTC
TRBJ1-6 | TRBD1 | TRBV5-1 | NA | CASSLTGGNSPLHF | TGCGCCAGCAGCTTGACAGGGGGCAATTCACCCCTCCACTTT
TRBJ2-1 | TRBD2 | TRBV7-2 | NA | CASCWGTSGSNEQFF | TGTGCCAGCTGCTGGGGGACTAGCGGGAGCAATGAGCAGTTCTTC
TRBJ1-1 | NA | TRBV5-6 | NA | CASSSRGRVTEAFF | TGTGCCAGCAGCTCACGAGGGCGCGTAACTGAAGCTTTCTTT
TRBJ1-2 | NA | TRBV21-1 | NA | CASSGTDIYGYTF | TGTGCCAGCAGCGGGACAGACATCTATGGCTACACCTTC
TRBJ1-1 | NA | TRBV7-2 | few | CASSLARNTEAFF | TGTGCCAGCAGCTTAGCCAGGAACACTGAAGCTTTCTTT
TRBJ2-5 | NA | TRBV7-2 | NA | CASSLVGETQYF | TGTGCCAGCAGCCTTGTGGGCGAGACCCAGTACTTC